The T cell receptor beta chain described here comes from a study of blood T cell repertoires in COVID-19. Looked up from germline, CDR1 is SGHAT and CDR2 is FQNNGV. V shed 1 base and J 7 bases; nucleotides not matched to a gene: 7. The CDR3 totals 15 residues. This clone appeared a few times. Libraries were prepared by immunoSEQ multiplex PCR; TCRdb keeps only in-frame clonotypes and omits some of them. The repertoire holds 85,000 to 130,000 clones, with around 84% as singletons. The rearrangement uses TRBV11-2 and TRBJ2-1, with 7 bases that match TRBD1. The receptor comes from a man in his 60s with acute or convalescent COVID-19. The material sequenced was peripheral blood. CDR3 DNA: TGTGCCAGCAGCTTAGGACAGGGAATTTCGAATGAGCAGTTCTTC. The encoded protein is CASSLGQGISNEQFF.